A single sample gave rise to the 11 T cell receptor beta chains below, sequenced in a study of blood T cell repertoires in COVID-19. Assay: immunoSEQ multiplex PCR; the TCRdb copy retains only in-frame clones and omits some. The sample yields tens of thousands of clones, about 80% seen once. The sequencing sample was made of peripheral blood. The receptors here all came from a man aged 45 to 65 with acute or convalescent COVID-19.

This clone was recorded a few times. The chain has TRBV27 and TRBJ1-5; D possibly corresponds to TRBD1 (6 bases). V lost 2 bases, J lost 6 bases, and 14 bases lay in between. The length of the CDR3 is 15 residues. CDR1 and CDR2 from the germline V gene are MNHEY and SMNVEV (reference sequence). CDR3 DNA: TGTGCCAGCAGTTTAACAGGGATGGGGGCTCAGCCCCAGCATTTT. Translating it yields CASSLTGMGAQPQHF.

The V call is TRBV24-1, the J call TRBJ2-7; perhaps TRBD1 as D (5 bases). The CDR3 spans 12 residues. Deletions cut 5 bases from V and 8 bases from J, with 12 bases between. Germline V gives CDR1 KGHDR, CDR2 SFDVKD. The CDR3 nucleotides read TGTGCCACCAGTGGTAGGCAGGGCAAGCAGTACTTC. Its protein is CATSGRQGKQYF.

CDR3 coding DNA: TGTGCCAGCAGTCCCGTTCCCCCGTACTACAATGAGCAGTTCTTC. Translating gives CASSPVPPYYNEQFF. The rearrangement uses TRBV6-5 and TRBJ2-1; D gene ambiguous. The CDR3 is 15 amino acids. V was cut by 5 bases and J by 3 bases, with 14 bases left in between. In germline, CDR1 is MNHEY, CDR2 SVGAGI.

The chain couples TRBV11-2 to TRBJ1-2; 8 bases fit TRBD1. Germline V lookup: CDR1 SGHAT, CDR2 FQNNGV. The V segment lost 5 bases and the J segment 6 bases; nucleotides outside the gene matches: 17. The CDR3 runs 17 residues. The CDR3 bases are TGTGCCAGCAGCCCCTCTTTGCCCGGACAGGGAAGACATGGCTACACCTTC. Translating it yields CASSPSLPGQGRHGYTF. The variable domain in full, completed from reference TRBV11-2 and TRBJ1-2, reads EAGVAQSPRYKIIEKRQSVAFWCNPISGHATLYWYQQILGQGPKLLIQFQNNGVVDDSQLPKDRFSAERLKGVDSTLKIQPAKLEDSAVYLCASSPSLPGQGRHGYTFGSGTRLTVV.

As regards this clone: One junction end does not reproduce the germline sequence, and a read error may be involved. This sequence joins TRBV5-8 and TRBJ2-7; 10 bases agree with TRBD1. The CDR3 consists of 13 residues. Germline V gene lookup returns CDR1 SGHTS and CDR2 YDEGEE. This chain's CDR3 is CASSRDRGYGQYF. The CDR3 DNA sequence: TGTGCCAGCAGCCGGGACAGGGGTTACGGGCAGTACTTC.

This rearrangement joins TRBV27 to TRBJ2-1; the D gene is possibly TRBD1 (5 bases). CDR1 is MNHEY and CDR2 is SMNVEV in the germline V gene (reference sequence). The CDR3 has 14 amino acids. Trimming took 3 bases from V and 2 from J, leaving 8 bases between them. The CDR3 sequence: CASSLAQAYNEQFF. DNA for the CDR3: TGTGCCAGCAGTTTGGCACAGGCCTACAATGAGCAGTTCTTC.

This rearrangement joins TRBV10-3 to TRBJ2-1; 7 bases fit TRBD1. Trimming removed 11 bases from V and 5 bases from J; junction bases left unmatched: 6. The CDR3 consists of 12 residues. Germline-derived CDR1 and CDR2 are ENHRY and SYGVKD. CDR3 sequence (DNA): TGTGCCTGCCGGGACAGTAACAATGAGCAGTTCTTC. Translating gives CACRDSNNEQFF.

The J gene is TRBJ2-7, the V gene TRBV4-1; 13 bases match TRBD2. This CDR3 has 17 residues. The ends lost 2 bases at V and 0 bases at J; junction bases unmatched: 4. Germline V gene sequence: CDR1 MGHRA, CDR2 YSYEKL. CDR3 in DNA: TGCGCCAGCAGCCAACCCGGGACTAGCGGGGTCTCCTACGAGCAGTACTTC. It translates to CASSQPGTSGVSYEQYF.

This CDR3 is CASRHRERPFEAFF. The CDR3 DNA reads TGTGCCAGCAGACACAGGGAGAGGCCCTTTGAAGCTTTCTTT. The chain couples TRBV7-9 to TRBJ1-1; D perhaps matches TRBD1 (6 bases). CDR3 length: 14 amino acids. Trimming shortened V by 6 bases and J by 7 bases, and 18 bases separated the two germline ends. From germline, CDR1 is SEHNR and CDR2 FQNEAQ (reference sequence).

There are a few counts of this clone. The chain links TRBV7-9 to TRBJ1-2; possibly TRBD1 for D (5 bases). This CDR3 is 14 amino acids long. Germline V gene sequence: CDR1 SEHNR, CDR2 FQNEAQ (reference sequence). Deletions cut 5 bases from V and 1 base from J, with 11 bases between. CDR3 in DNA: TGTGCCAGCAGCGAGGGACTGAATAACTATGGCTACACCTTC. Protein: CASSEGLNNYGYTF.

This sequence joins TRBV27 and TRBJ2-4; TRBD2 matches at 10 bases. With V trimmed by 6 bases and J by 8 bases, 13 bases remained unmatched. CDR1 and CDR2 (germline): MNHEY, SMNVEV (reference sequence). The CDR3 is 16 residues long. CDR3 protein: CASSPVSGGAWDIQYF. As DNA, the CDR3 is TGTGCCAGCAGCCCGGTGAGCGGGGGGGCGTGGGACATTCAGTACTTC.